Sequencing of this T cell receptor beta chain was carried out in a study of shared clonotypes between healthy human individuals. Study at large: Donors had three CD4 naive, three CD4 memory, two CD8 naive and one CD8 memory plate apiece.

In regard to this clone: Its target is unknown.

Original processing methods: ImmunoSEQ sequences covered only the junction and lacked quality scores; filtering therefore differed. Only in-frame clones appear in the TCRdb table, and some are missing; sequencing was by immunoSEQ multiplex PCR. Clone size and V and J calls were adopted from that table, with D and trimming inferred from the DNA. The table shows 2.5 million or so clones, with around nine tenths occurring only once. Whole-study results and caveats: Roughly 5% of naive CD4 clonotypes were common to a few donors. The study generally estimated greater richness for naive than memory subsets.

Input material: naive CD4+ T cells sorted from blood. As to subset: CD45RA+ positively selected. The sequence derives from a man younger than 35 in good health.

The CDR3: CASNPGGKAFF. The CDR3 coding sequence is TGTGCCAGTAACCCGGGGGGGAAAGCTTTCTTT. This rearrangement joins TRBV19 to TRBJ1-1; perhaps TRBD1 as D (5 bases). Trimming pared 7 bases from V and 9 bases from J, leaving 12 bases between. CDR3 length equals 11 residues. CDR1 and CDR2 (germline): LNHDA, SQIVND (reference sequence).